The 16 T cell receptor beta chains in this list originate from one sample, sequenced in a study of technical replicates of blood from a few donors. Repertoires were generated with immunoSEQ multiplex PCR, while TCRdb's copy carries only in-frame clones and drops some. The table has 65,000 to 85,000 clones, 94% seen once. Input material: T cells isolated from PBMCs. The receptors were sampled from a human donor in good health.

This clone was counted between two and nine times. The rearrangement joins TRBV28 to TRBJ2-5; 7 bases agree with TRBD2. The CDR3 has 12 residues. The V and J ends lost 3 bases and 5 bases, in that order; junction bases with no gene match: 0. Germline-derived CDR1 and CDR2 are MDHEN and SYDVKM. This chain's CDR3 is CASSLRGETQYF. The CDR3 DNA reads TGTGCCAGCAGTTTGCGGGGGGAGACCCAGTACTTC.

This chain links TRBV5-4 with TRBJ2-7, with 8 bases that match TRBD1. CDR3 length: 14 residues. The junction had 3 bases not matched to a gene; V was cut back by 4 bases and J by 0 bases. From germline, CDR1 is SGHNT and CDR2 YYREEE (reference sequence). CDR3 DNA: TGTGCCAGCAGCCCGACAGGGGACTCCTACGAGCAGTACTTC. Translating it yields CASSPTGDSYEQYF.

This chain joins TRBV27 and TRBJ2-2; TRBD2 is a possible D gene (6 bases). The CDR3 spans 14 residues. Germline CDR1 reads MNHEY; CDR2 reads SMNVEV (reference sequence). Trimming left V 4 bases short and J 4 bases short, with 10 bases between. The CDR3 DNA sequence: TGTGCCAGCAGTTCAGCCGGGGGCACCGGGGAGCTGTTTTTT. This codes for CASSSAGGTGELFF.

The J gene is TRBJ2-4, the V gene TRBV7-2; TRBD1 agrees at 11 bases. Germline values: CDR1 SGHTA, CDR2 FQGNSA. This CDR3 contains 18 residues. V gave up 5 bases and J gave up 3 bases; unmatched junction bases: 12. The CDR3, as DNA: TGTGCCAGCAGCGCTCCGGGACAGGGGGTATCGGACAAAAACATTCAGTACTTC. Protein product: CASSAPGQGVSDKNIQYF.

V usage is TRBV5-1 and J usage is TRBJ2-1; tentative D call: TRBD2 (6 bases). The CDR3 is 15 residues long. CDR1 is SGHRS, CDR2 YFSETQ, per germline. V lost 3 bases and J lost 0, with 10 bases in between. DNA for the CDR3: TGCGCCAGCAGCTCGGAAGCGGGCTCCTACAATGAGCAGTTCTTC. Its translation is CASSSEAGSYNEQFF.

V gene TRBV5-4 combines with J gene TRBJ2-7; 7 positions match TRBD1. Germline-derived CDR1 and CDR2 are SGHNT and YYREEE (reference sequence). After removal of 4 bases from V and 0 bases from J, the junction contained 13 bases not matched to a gene. This CDR3 contains 17 residues. CDR3 DNA: TGTGCCAGCAGCGATAGCGACAGGGAACTCGACTCCTACGAGCAGTACTTC. It is translated as CASSDSDRELDSYEQYF.

This chain links TRBV6-5 with TRBJ2-7; possibly TRBD1 for D (6 bases). The V gene's germline CDR1 is MNHEY and CDR2 SVGAGI. Trimming stripped 5 bases from V and 4 bases from J, with 15 bases between. There are 14 residues in the CDR3. The CDR3 sequence is CASSTANRAYEQYF. CDR3 DNA: TGTGCCAGCAGTACAGCGAACAGGGCATACGAGCAGTACTTC.

This chain uses TRBV7-9 with TRBJ1-2; the D is unclear. Germline CDR1 and CDR2: SEHNR and FQNEAQ (reference sequence). V was clipped by 1 base and J by 3 bases, with 9 bases between them. The CDR3 runs 14 residues. CDR3 amino acids: CASSLVAGYYGYTF. Here the CDR3 DNA reads TGTGCCAGCAGCTTAGTGGCAGGTTACTATGGCTACACCTTC.

This sequence joins TRBV11-2 and TRBJ2-3; D unresolved. Trimming cost V 3 bases and J 2 bases, with 6 bases left between them. Germline V gene data show CDR1 as SGHAT and CDR2 as FQNNGV. The CDR3 totals 13 residues. CDR3 nucleotide sequence: TGTGCCAGCAGCTTCGAGGACACAGATACGCAGTATTTT. Amino acids: CASSFEDTDTQYF. Looking up the rest from reference TRBV11-2 and TRBJ2-3 gives the full variable domain: EAGVAQSPRYKIIEKRQSVAFWCNPISGHATLYWYQQILGQGPKLLIQFQNNGVVDDSQLPKDRFSAERLKGVDSTLKIQPAKLEDSAVYLCASSFEDTDTQYFGPGTRLTVL.

The V gene is TRBV7-9, the J gene TRBJ1-4, with D hard to call. There are 14 residues in the CDR3. CDR1 and CDR2 (germline): SEHNR, FQNEAQ (reference sequence). Deletions cut 7 bases from V and 12 bases from J, with 21 bases between. In DNA, the CDR3 is TGTGCCAGCACCATGGGAGGACTTAGGAGGGAACTGTTTTTT. Translation: CASTMGGLRRELFF.

This rearrangement joins TRBV19 to TRBJ1-1; D is undetermined. The CDR3 extends over 15 amino acids. Germline values: CDR1 LNHDA, CDR2 SQIVND (reference sequence). The V end was cut by 1 base, the J end by 0 bases, with 9 bases between. In nucleotides, the CDR3 is TGTGCCAGTAGTATAGCCCCAGGTATGAACACTGAAGCTTTCTTT. Translating gives CASSIAPGMNTEAFF.

The chain carries TRBV30 and TRBJ1-2; 7 positions match TRBD1. CDR3 length: 12 residues. After removal of 4 bases from V and 4 bases from J, the junction contained 3 bases not matched to a gene. CDR1 and CDR2 (germline): GTSNPN, SVGIG (reference sequence). The CDR3: CAWTRDSYGYTF. CDR3 in DNA: TGTGCCTGGACGCGGGACAGCTATGGCTACACCTTC.

The chain uses TRBV6-5 and TRBJ1-2, with TRBD1 matching 7 bases. V shed 4 bases and J 8 bases; nucleotides not matched to a gene: 7. CDR3 size: 13 residues. Germline V gene data show CDR1 as MNHEY and CDR2 as SVGAGI. The CDR3 is CASSSETGKGYTF. For the CDR3, the DNA is TGTGCCAGCAGTTCCGAGACAGGGAAGGGCTACACCTTC.

This chain links TRBV7-9 with TRBJ1-1; D perhaps matches TRBD1 (5 bases). Trimming cost V 3 bases and J 4 bases, with 12 bases left between them. Germline V lookup: CDR1 SEHNR, CDR2 FQNEAQ (reference sequence). CDR3 length: 14 amino acids. This CDR3 is CASSFNVRATEAFF. CDR3 nucleotide sequence: TGTGCCAGCAGCTTTAACGTCAGGGCCACTGAAGCTTTCTTT.

J is TRBJ1-5 and V is TRBV7-9; tentative D call: TRBD1 (5 bases). The CDR3 consists of 15 residues. Trimming removed 2 bases from V and 1 base from J, with 9 bases in between. Germline CDR1 SEHNR, CDR2 FQNEAQ (reference sequence). The CDR3 sequence: CASSLQGRSNQPQHF. Written as DNA, the CDR3 is TGTGCCAGCAGCTTACAGGGTAGGAGCAATCAGCCCCAGCATTTT.

The chain carries TRBV18 and TRBJ2-7; 8 positions match TRBD1. Per germline, CDR1 KGHSH and CDR2 LQKENI. The J segment lost 0 bases and the V segment lost 5 bases, leaving 6 bases of the junction unmatched. CDR3 length equals 15 residues. CDR3: CASSDPGQGSYEQYF. In DNA, the CDR3 is TGTGCCAGCTCAGATCCAGGACAGGGCTCCTACGAGCAGTACTTC.